These 17 T cell receptor beta chains share one sample of origin, sequenced in a study of T cell repertoires in cytomegalovirus infection. Using its own MiXCR run on the reads, TCRdb lists one record per CDR3 protein. Of about 190,000 distinct CDR3 sequences detected, 8% to 10% appear once; the ten largest clones hold around 4.4%. Sequences were obtained from PBMCs. These receptors were collected from a human donor in good health (CMV status not recorded). Some clones in this sample may be carry-over from other donors' samples.

This clonotype showed up just a few times. The rearrangement links TRBV29-1 to TRBJ2-7; no reliable D call. Trimming stripped 0 bases from V and 4 bases from J, with 10 bases between. The germline CDR1 and CDR2 sequences are SQVTM and ANQGSEA. The CDR3 spans 13 residues. CDR3 DNA: TGCAGCGTTGAAGACCCCCTCACGTACGAGCAGTACTTC. Amino acid sequence: CSVEDPLTYEQYF.

This clonotype was found many times. The chain has TRBV7-8 and TRBJ2-5, with D maybe TRBD2 (5 bases). The CDR3 is 14 amino acids. Germline CDR1 and CDR2: SGHVS and FQNEAQ. Trimming removed 5 bases from V and 5 bases from J, with 15 bases in between. As DNA, the CDR3 is TGTGCCAGCAGCGTAACGAGGGTAGGCGAGACCCAGTACTTC. Encoded protein: CASSVTRVGETQYF.

This clonotype appeared many times. The gene calls are TRBV7-2 and TRBJ2-7; D is uncertain. The CDR3 sequence is 13 residues long. V gave up 2 bases and J gave up 6 bases, with 11 bases separating them. Germline V lookup: CDR1 SGHTA, CDR2 FQGNSA. CDR3: CASSLFPSGEQYF. The CDR3 DNA reads TGTGCCAGCAGCTTATTCCCCTCGGGCGAGCAGTACTTC.

This clonotype was seen ten or more times. The rearrangement joins TRBV7-3 to TRBJ2-1, with TRBD1 matching 8 bases. V shed 8 bases and J 1 base; nucleotides not matched to a gene: 19. The length of the CDR3 is 19 residues. Germline CDR1 is SGHTA and CDR2 is FQGTGA. This CDR3 reads CASHPPLGQGKCSYNEQFF. The DNA of the CDR3 is TGTGCCAGCCACCCCCCCCTCGGACAGGGAAAGTGTTCCTACAATGAGCAGTTCTTC. Full variable domain (remainder filled in from reference TRBV7-3 and TRBJ2-1): GAGVSQTPSNKVTEKGKYVELRCDPISGHTALYWYRQSLGQGPEFLIYFQGTGAADDSGLPNDRFFAVRPEGSVSTLKIQRTERGDSAVYLCASHPPLGQGKCSYNEQFFGPGTRLTVL.

In its sample, this clonotype was seen once. The J gene is TRBJ1-1, the V gene TRBV10-2; 10 bases align to TRBD1. Germline CDR1 reads WSHSY; CDR2 reads SAAADI. V lost 6 bases to trimming and J lost 5 bases; unmatched junction nucleotides: 12. CDR3 length: 16 residues. The CDR3 DNA follows: TGCGCCAGCAGCGGGACAGGGGAAGGGAGAAGTACTGAAGCTTTCTTT. Protein product: CASSGTGEGRSTEAFF.

This clonotype was seen many times. The V gene is TRBV7-9, the J gene TRBJ1-1; perhaps TRBD1 as D (5 bases). Per germline, CDR1 SEHNR and CDR2 FQNEAQ (reference sequence). The CDR3 contains 15 residues. V was trimmed by 1 base and J by 4 bases, leaving 13 bases between them. The CDR3 spells CASSLEGAGTTEAFF. The CDR3 DNA sequence: TGTGCCAGCAGCTTAGAGGGAGCAGGGACCACTGAAGCTTTCTTT. Supplemented by reference TRBV7-9 and TRBJ1-1, the full variable domain reads DTGVSQNPRHKITKRGQNVTFRCDPISEHNRLYWYRQTLGQGPEFLTYFQNEAQLEKSRLLSDRFSAERPKGSFSTLEIQRTEQGDSAMYLCASSLEGAGTTEAFFGQGTRLTVV.

Only a few counts were recorded for this clonotype. The rearrangement joins TRBV15 to TRBJ1-1; 8 nucleotides agree with TRBD1. Trimming at V came to 0 bases and at J to 3 bases, leaving 3 bases not matched to a gene. The CDR3 extends over 15 amino acids. The germline gives CDR1 LNHNV, CDR2 YYDKDF (reference sequence). CDR3 nucleotides: TGTGCCACCAGCAGAGATCGACAGGGGTACACTGAAGCTTTCTTT. Amino acids: CATSRDRQGYTEAFF.

Note on this clonotype: A read error is likely, as this CDR3 ends without the conserved phenylalanine or tryptophan. CDR3 bases: TGTGCCAGCAGTTCCGAATACGAGCAGTACTCC. Its translation: CASSSEYEQYS. J is TRBJ2-7 and V is TRBV6-2 or TRBV6-3; D uncertain. The CDR3 runs 11 residues. The ends were cut back, 4 bases at V and 4 bases at J, with 5 bases in the middle. Germline-derived CDR1 and CDR2 are MNHEY and SVGEGT.

This clonotype was detected ten times or more. The chain has TRBV4-3 and TRBJ2-2; D possibly matches TRBD1 or TRBD2 (5 bases each). This CDR3 is 15 amino acids long. Trimming took off 2 bases at V and 7 bases at J, with 14 bases between the two ends. Germline lookup yields CDR1 LGHNA and CDR2 YSLEER. The CDR3 bases are TGCGCCAGCAGCCAAAACGACCGGGACGGCGGGGAGCTGTTTTTT. This codes for CASSQNDRDGGELFF.

This clonotype was detected ten times or more. The chain combines TRBV4-1 with TRBJ2-1; 7 nucleotides agree with TRBD2. The CDR3 sequence is 13 residues long. Germline V gene lookup returns CDR1 MGHRA and CDR2 YSYEKL. V was clipped by 4 bases and J by 3 bases; unmatched bases: 0. CDR3 nucleotide sequence: TGCGCCAGCAGCCGGGACTACTACAATGAGCAGTTCTTC. It encodes CASSRDYYNEQFF.

This clonotype was observed at least ten times. CDR3 sequence: CASSQVVGQPQHF. The CDR3 coding sequence is TGTGCCAGCAGCCAGGTGGTAGGTCAGCCCCAGCATTTT. The V call is TRBV7-9, the J call TRBJ1-5, with D hard to call. The CDR3 has 13 residues. V was pared by 5 bases and J by 6 bases, with 11 bases between. Germline V lookup: CDR1 SEHNR, CDR2 FQNEAQ (reference sequence).

This clonotype was seen ten or more times. DNA for the CDR3: TGTGCCAGCAGTTCCTTGGGACAGGGTTTCGAGCAGTACTTC. Translated, it gives CASSSLGQGFEQYF. V gene TRBV6-2 or TRBV6-3 combines with J gene TRBJ2-7; 9 bases map to TRBD1. V lost 4 bases, J lost 6 bases, and 7 bases stayed unmatched. The CDR3 sequence is 14 residues long. Germline loops: CDR1 MNHEY, CDR2 SVGEGT.

This clonotype was seen ten or more times. A read error is likely, as this CDR3 ends without the conserved phenylalanine or tryptophan. Because the CDR3's place on the DNA is in doubt, the DNA is left out and the CDR3 is given as listed by TCRdb. V and J are TRBV7-7 and TRBJ2-5; TRBD2 is the table's D call, not checked against the DNA. From its first to its last residue, the CDR3 has 15 amino acids. Germline lookup yields CDR1 SSHAT and CDR2 FNYEAQ (reference sequence). The CDR3 loop is CASSCVEPQPSGVFN.

This clonotype has ten or more counts. The chain uses TRBV7-2 and TRBJ2-7; 9 bases map to TRBD1. From germline, CDR1 is SGHTA and CDR2 FQGNSA. The CDR3 consists of 13 residues. The junction had 3 bases not matched to a gene; V was cut back by 6 bases and J by 3 bases. The CDR3 DNA sequence: TGTGCCAGCAGATCGGGACAGGGCTACGAGCAGTACTTC. This codes for CASRSGQGYEQYF. The full variable domain, with the rest looked up from reference TRBV7-2 and TRBJ2-7, is GAGVSQSPSNKVTEKGKDVELRCDPISGHTALYWYRQSLGQGLEFLIYFQGNSAPDKSGLPSDRFSAERTGGSVSTLTIQRTQQEDSAVYLCASRSGQGYEQYFGPGTRLTVT.

This clonotype was recorded at least ten times. This chain joins TRBV7-2 and TRBJ1-1, with a weak D call TRBD1 (6 bases). The germline gives CDR1 SGHTA, CDR2 FQGNSA. V was shortened by 1 base and J by 0 bases, with 9 bases between the two germline ends. The CDR3 contains 15 residues. Here the CDR3 reads CASSLVGQLNTEAFF. CDR3 bases: TGTGCCAGCAGCTTAGTCGGACAGTTGAACACTGAAGCTTTCTTT.

The rearrangement links TRBV2 to TRBJ2-4; D tentatively reads TRBD1 or TRBD2 (5 bases each). This CDR3 has 14 residues. The germline V gene has CDR1 SNHLY and CDR2 FYNNEI. Deletions cut 1 base from V and 8 bases from J, with 12 bases between. CDR3 bases: TGTGCCAGCAGTGAAGTGGGGACGATCGACATTCAGTACTTC. Its translation: CASSEVGTIDIQYF.

In its sample, this clonotype was seen many times. This chain connects TRBV7-2 to TRBJ1-4, with 7 bases that match TRBD1. Germline V CDR1 and CDR2: SGHTA, FQGNSA. This CDR3 region has 16 residues. V shed 2 bases and J 2 bases; nucleotides not matched to a gene: 5. CDR3 nucleotide sequence: TGTGCCAGCAGCTTATTGACAGGGCGCACTAATGAAAAACTGTTTTTT. It codes for CASSLLTGRTNEKLFF.